Shown below are 24 T cell receptor beta chains from a single sample sequenced in a study of T-cell reconstitution after alpha-beta-depleted transplantation in children. Unique molecular identifiers were used to barcode this TCRbeta library. TCRdb fed the PCR reads into MiXCR, producing one record per CDR3 protein. The table lists about 610,000 distinct CDR3 sequences, over 9.5% of them singletons. Here the sequenced sample was PBMCs from the stem cell graft donor, taken from the stem cell graft. The receptors here all came from a human donor who donated a stem cell graft to a child with acute myeloid leukemia.

This clonotype came up a few times. V usage is TRBV27 and J usage is TRBJ2-7; the match to TRBD1 covers 11 bases. V dropped 5 bases and J dropped 3; count of bases not matched to a gene: 6. Germline CDR1 and CDR2: MNHEY and SMNVEV (reference sequence). The CDR3 is 15 amino acids. In DNA form, the CDR3 reads TGTGCCAGCAGTATTGGACAGGGGGCGAGCTACGAGCAGTACTTC. Protein product: CASSIGQGASYEQYF.

This clonotype showed up just a few times. The chain links TRBV27 to TRBJ2-7, with D perhaps matching TRBD1 (6 bases). Germline V CDR1 and CDR2: MNHEY, SMNVEV (reference sequence). This CDR3 is 14 amino acids long. V lost 3 bases to trimming and J lost 6 bases, with 15 bases between them. The CDR3 nucleotides read TGTGCCAGCAGTTTGGCAGGGGTTCGAGGCGAGCAGTACTTC. As protein: CASSLAGVRGEQYF.

J is TRBJ1-5 and V is TRBV11-1; TRBD1 might be the D (6 bases). The CDR3 loop spans 18 amino acids. Germline values: CDR1 SGHAT, CDR2 FQDESV (reference sequence). Trimming removed 0 bases at V and 0 bases at J, with 15 bases between. The CDR3 region has the DNA TGTGCCAGCAGCTTAGCGGGGGCCGGGGTTAATAGCAATCAGCCCCAGCATTTT. It translates to CASSLAGAGVNSNQPQHF.

A few counts support this clonotype. The chain combines TRBV29-1 with TRBJ1-1, with unresolved D. This CDR3 is built from 13 residues. Germline CDR1 is SQVTM and CDR2 is ANQGSEA. V gave up 3 bases and J gave up 0 bases, with 8 bases separating them. The CDR3 region has the DNA TGCAGCGTTGATGGCAGCATGAACACTGAAGCTTTCTTT. It specifies CSVDGSMNTEAFF.

This chain links TRBV6-2 or TRBV6-3 with TRBJ1-6; D is unresolved. The germline V gene encodes CDR1 MNHEY and CDR2 SVGEGT. This CDR3 has 15 amino acids. Trimming shortened V by 8 bases and J by 7 bases, and 18 bases separated the two germline ends. The CDR3 DNA reads as TGTGCCAGCGAAGCATGGAACCGCTCGAATTCACCCCTCCACTTT. Translating it yields CASEAWNRSNSPLHF.

This clonotype was seen repeatedly, ten times or more. This chain uses TRBV29-1 with TRBJ2-7, with 7 bases matching TRBD1. Trimming cost V 6 bases and J 1 base; bases outside gene matches: 9. This CDR3 comprises 14 residues. Germline V gene lookup returns CDR1 SQVTM and CDR2 ANQGSEA. For the CDR3, the DNA is TGCAGCGTGGGCCCCCGACAGGGTTCCTACGAGCAGTACTTC. It translates to CSVGPRQGSYEQYF.

This clonotype occurred a few times. The rearrangement joins TRBV9 to TRBJ2-1; 14 positions agree with TRBD2. CDR1 is SGDLS and CDR2 is YYNGEE in the germline V gene. This CDR3 contains 17 residues. Trimming took 0 bases from V and 8 from J; bases not matched to a gene: 7. CDR3 bases: TGTGCCAGCAGCGTAGGGGGGACTAGCGGGAGTCGGGATGAGCAGTTCTTC. Its translation: CASSVGGTSGSRDEQFF. Combining the CDR3 with reference TRBV9 and TRBJ2-1 gives the whole variable domain DSGVTQTPKHLITATGQRVTLRCSPRSGDLSVYWYQQSLDQGLQFLIQYYNGEERAKGNILERFSAQQFPDLHSELNLSSLELGDSALYFCASSVGGTSGSRDEQFFGPGTRLTVL.

This clonotype showed up many times. The V gene is TRBV2, the J gene TRBJ2-2; D ambiguous. V was clipped by 1 base and J by 9 bases, with 6 bases between them. Per the germline V gene, CDR1 is SNHLY and CDR2 is FYNNEI. CDR3 length equals 12 residues. CDR3 sequence (DNA): TGTGCCAGCAGTGAAGAGCTTTGGGAGCTGTTTTTT. It yields the protein CASSEELWELFF.

J is TRBJ2-1 and V is TRBV20-1, with 7 bases lining up with TRBD2. The CDR3 spans 17 residues. Germline CDR1 reads DFQATT; CDR2 reads SNEGSKA (reference sequence). Here the CDR3 reads CCAPTPSGASGYNEQFF. In nucleotides, the CDR3 is TGCTGCGCCCCTACACCTAGCGGTGCGTCGGGGTACAATGAGCAGTTCTTC.

This rearrangement joins TRBV5-5 to TRBJ1-2; no firm D call. V was trimmed by 4 bases and J by 5 bases, leaving 15 bases between them. Germline assignment: CDR1 SGHKS and CDR2 YYEKEE (reference sequence). This CDR3 is 14 amino acids long. The CDR3 DNA follows: TGTGCCAGCAGCACGGCCCCTAGCTCTTATGGCTACACCTTC. This codes for CASSTAPSSYGYTF.

This clonotype occurred a few times. The rearrangement joins TRBV20-1 to TRBJ1-5, with TRBD1 matching over 9 bases. This CDR3 spans 15 amino acids. Germline CDR1 is DFQATT and CDR2 is SNEGSKA (reference sequence). Trimming at V came to 1 base and at J to 3 bases, leaving 4 bases not matched to a gene. CDR3 protein: CSARGDRAINQPQHF. The CDR3 coding sequence is TGCAGTGCTAGAGGGGACAGGGCTATCAATCAGCCCCAGCATTTT.

The chain links TRBV20-1 to TRBJ2-5; D may match TRBD1 or TRBD2 (5 bases each). CDR3 length: 11 residues. Germline V gene sequence: CDR1 DFQATT, CDR2 SNEGSKA (reference sequence). CDR3 amino acids: CRAGRQETQYF. DNA of the CDR3: TGCAGGGCAGGGAGACAAGAGACCCAGTACTTC.

V and J are TRBV7-8 and TRBJ2-3, with D maybe TRBD2 (5 bases). V was cut by 0 bases and J by 3 bases, with 10 bases left in between. The CDR3 is 15 residues long. Germline V gene data show CDR1 as SGHVS and CDR2 as FQNEAQ. The CDR3 nucleotides read TGTGCCAGCAGCTTAGCGGGAGCGCTTACAGATACGCAGTATTTT. Protein product: CASSLAGALTDTQYF.

This chain joins TRBV7-9 and TRBJ1-2; no reliable D call. CDR1 and CDR2 (germline): SEHNR, FQNEAQ (reference sequence). The CDR3 consists of 14 residues. V was cut by 0 bases and J by 3 bases, with 8 bases left in between. CDR3 region: CASSLARLDYGYTF. The CDR3 region has the DNA TGTGCCAGCAGCTTAGCCAGATTGGACTATGGCTACACCTTC.

The table lists this clonotype with many counts. The V gene is TRBV27, the J gene TRBJ1-1; D perhaps matches TRBD1 (5 bases). The germline V gene has CDR1 MNHEY and CDR2 SMNVEV (reference sequence). This CDR3 region has 13 residues. Between the trimmed V and J ends, which lost 7 bases and 2 bases, there was a span of 11 bases. CDR3 residues: CASTRGGNTEAFF. The DNA for the CDR3 is TGTGCCAGCACGAGGGGAGGTAACACTGAAGCTTTCTTT.

This clonotype appeared a few times. The V and J genes are TRBV12-5 and TRBJ1-2, with a possible D match to TRBD1 (6 bases). CDR1 and CDR2 from the germline V gene are LGHNT and FRNRAP. The CDR3 consists of 13 residues. Between the trimmed V and J ends, which lost 2 bases and 8 bases, there was a span of 12 bases. The DNA of the CDR3 is TGTGCTAGTGGTTTGTCCCCGACAGGAGGCTACACCTTC. This encodes CASGLSPTGGYTF.

This clonotype was seen many times. V and J are TRBV20-1 and TRBJ2-1; D remains unclear. Trimming took off 5 bases at V and 9 bases at J, with 17 bases between the two ends. The germline V gene has CDR1 DFQATT and CDR2 SNEGSKA (reference sequence). The CDR3 contains 13 residues. CDR3 bases: TGCAGTGCTCGTGGAACAATTTTGGCTGAGCAGTTCTTC. Its protein is CSARGTILAEQFF.

This clonotype occurred a few times. The chain links TRBV27 to TRBJ2-3; a possible D gene is TRBD1 (5 bases). Germline CDR1 MNHEY, CDR2 SMNVEV (reference sequence). This CDR3 comprises 12 residues. Trimming removed 8 bases from V and 7 bases from J, with 13 bases in between. The CDR3 here is CASGAVINTQYF. In DNA, the CDR3 is TGTGCCAGCGGGGCCGTGATTAATACGCAGTATTTT.

This chain uses TRBV7-9 with TRBJ2-3; no firm D call. CDR1 and CDR2 (germline): SEHNR, FQNEAQ (reference sequence). The CDR3 runs to 14 residues. Trimming took off 5 bases at V and 1 base at J, with 10 bases between the two ends. CDR3 nucleotide sequence: TGTGCCAGCAGCACAGTCGGCGGCACAGATACGCAGTATTTT. This sequence encodes CASSTVGGTDTQYF.

This clonotype was counted at least ten times. V gene TRBV5-8 combines with J gene TRBJ2-3; D gene ambiguous. This CDR3 region has 15 residues. V was clipped by 1 base and J by 2 bases, with 11 bases between them. Germline V lookup: CDR1 SGHTS, CDR2 YDEGEE. The CDR3 nucleotides read TGTGCCAGCAGCTTGCCGGGCCTAGTCACAGATACGCAGTATTTT. Protein sequence: CASSLPGLVTDTQYF.

This clonotype came up many times. V gene TRBV4-3 combines with J gene TRBJ2-7; 9 nucleotides line up with TRBD1. J gave up 1 base and V 4 bases, and 8 bases lay outside the gene matches. Germline CDR1 LGHNA, CDR2 YSLEER. The CDR3 is 16 residues long. CDR3 in amino acids: CASSRGAGTGSYEQYF. The CDR3 DNA reads as TGCGCCAGCAGCCGAGGAGCCGGGACAGGGTCCTACGAGCAGTACTTC.

There are a few counts of this clonotype. DNA for the CDR3: TGCAGTGCTAGAGATTACCAGGGCGGTGTATACGAGCAGTACTTC. Residues: CSARDYQGGVYEQYF. The chain combines TRBV20-1 with TRBJ2-7; D is perhaps TRBD1 (5 bases). From germline, CDR1 is DFQATT and CDR2 SNEGSKA (reference sequence). The CDR3 extends over 15 amino acids. V lost 0 bases and J 4 bases, leaving 16 bases between the germline ends.

This clonotype came up many times. The chain uses TRBV5-1 and TRBJ2-1, with 9 bases lining up with TRBD2. CDR1 is SGHRS and CDR2 is YFSETQ in the germline V gene. CDR3 length equals 19 residues. With 0 bases clipped from V and 4 bases from J, the junction kept 14 bases outside the gene matches. The CDR3 is CASSLVSWGREGPYNEQFF. The CDR3 DNA is TGCGCCAGCAGCTTGGTATCATGGGGGCGGGAGGGCCCGTACAATGAGCAGTTCTTC.

This clonotype was counted a few times. V is TRBV28 and J is TRBJ1-2, with D perhaps TRBD1 (5 bases). V lost 6 bases and J lost 8, with 16 bases in between. Looked up from germline, CDR1 is MDHEN and CDR2 is SYDVKM. This CDR3 has 13 amino acids. CDR3 sequence reads: CASSTRGMGGYTF. The CDR3 bases are TGTGCCAGCAGCACCCGGGGGATGGGAGGCTACACCTTC.